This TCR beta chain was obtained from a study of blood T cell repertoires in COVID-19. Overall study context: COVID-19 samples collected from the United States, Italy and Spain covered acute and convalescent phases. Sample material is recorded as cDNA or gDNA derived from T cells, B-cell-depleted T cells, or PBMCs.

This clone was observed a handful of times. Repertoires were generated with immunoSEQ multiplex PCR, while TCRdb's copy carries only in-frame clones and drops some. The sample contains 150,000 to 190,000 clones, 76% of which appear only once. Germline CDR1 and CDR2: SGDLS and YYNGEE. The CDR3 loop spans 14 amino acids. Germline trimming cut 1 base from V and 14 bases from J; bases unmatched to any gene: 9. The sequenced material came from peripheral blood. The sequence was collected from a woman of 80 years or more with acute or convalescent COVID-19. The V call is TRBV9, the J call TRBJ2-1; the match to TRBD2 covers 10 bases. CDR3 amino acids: CASSVTPLAGEKFF. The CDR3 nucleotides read TGTGCCAGCAGCGTAACCCCCCTAGCGGGAGAAAAGTTCTTC.